This T cell receptor beta chain is drawn from a study of T cell responses to AZD1222 COVID-19 vaccine. Looked up from germline, CDR1 is SGHTA and CDR2 is FQGTGA. Trimming pared 2 bases from V and 5 bases from J, leaving 12 bases between. The CDR3 is 15 amino acids. With regard to this clone: Its antigen is as yet unknown.

Profiling relied on immunoSEQ multiplex PCR, and the TCRdb table lists in-frame clones only, not all of them. This table has about 120,000 clones, approximately 83% appearing once. The study, taken as a whole, reports: With two AZD1222 doses given, Spike-specific TCR breadth and depth both rose.

The sequences come from peripheral blood, collected on day 0 of MenACWY control vaccination. This clonotype was sampled from an adult in good health. V usage is TRBV7-3 and J usage is TRBJ2-2, with D unclear. DNA of the CDR3: TGTGCCAGCAGCTTAGATAGGGCCTTAACCGGGGAGCTGTTTTTT. Amino acid sequence: CASSLDRALTGELFF. The variable domain in full, completed from reference TRBV7-3 and TRBJ2-2, reads GAGVSQTPSNKVTEKGKYVELRCDPISGHTALYWYRQSLGQGPEFLIYFQGTGAADDSGLPNDRFFAVRPEGSVSTLKIQRTERGDSAVYLCASSLDRALTGELFFGEGSRLTVL.